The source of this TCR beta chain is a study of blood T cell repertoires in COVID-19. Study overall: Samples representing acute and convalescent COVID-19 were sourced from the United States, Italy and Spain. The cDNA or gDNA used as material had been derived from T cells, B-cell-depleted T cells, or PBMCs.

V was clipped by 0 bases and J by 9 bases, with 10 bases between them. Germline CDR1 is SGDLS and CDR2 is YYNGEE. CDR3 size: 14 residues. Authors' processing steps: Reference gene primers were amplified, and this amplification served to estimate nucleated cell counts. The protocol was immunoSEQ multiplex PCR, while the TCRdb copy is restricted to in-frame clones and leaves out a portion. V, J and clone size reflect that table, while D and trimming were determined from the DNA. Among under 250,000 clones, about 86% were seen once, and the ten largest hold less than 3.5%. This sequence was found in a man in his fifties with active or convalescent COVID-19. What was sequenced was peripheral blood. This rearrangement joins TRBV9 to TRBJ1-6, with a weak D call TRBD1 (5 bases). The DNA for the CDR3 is TGTGCCAGCAGCGTAGACAGTGGGGCTTCACCCCTCCACTTT. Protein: CASSVDSGASPLHF.